This T cell receptor beta chain is from a study of CD8 T cells in ankylosing spondylitis. Study conclusions and caveats: Peripheral blood held disease-linked clones only at relatively low frequency, and these were CD8+. Clones tied to disease were said to be significantly enriched in matched ankylosing spondylitis synovial fluid. A motif of 7 to 9 highly homologous TCR beta variants was seen as apparently characteristic of ankylosing spondylitis blood.

TCRdb processed the 5' RACE reads anew with MiXCR; each CDR3 protein has one entry. The repertoire has around 150,000 distinct CDR3 sequences, 6% to 8.5% of them found once; the top ten carry around 12%. This clonotype was seen many times. Its antigen is unidentified. Germline V gene data show CDR1 as LGHNA and CDR2 as YSLEER. The CDR3 runs to 14 residues. Trimming left V 1 base short and J 6 bases short, with 12 bases between. The sequencing sample was made of blood, either unsorted or a sorted T cell fraction (not recorded which). V and J are TRBV4-3 and TRBJ1-1; D is perhaps TRBD1 (5 bases). The receptor comes from a female donor with ankylosing spondylitis or in good health (not recorded which). CDR3 coding DNA: TGCGCCAGCAGCCAAGTCGGGGGTGGTGCTGAAGCTTTCTTT. Its translation is CASSQVGGGAEAFF.